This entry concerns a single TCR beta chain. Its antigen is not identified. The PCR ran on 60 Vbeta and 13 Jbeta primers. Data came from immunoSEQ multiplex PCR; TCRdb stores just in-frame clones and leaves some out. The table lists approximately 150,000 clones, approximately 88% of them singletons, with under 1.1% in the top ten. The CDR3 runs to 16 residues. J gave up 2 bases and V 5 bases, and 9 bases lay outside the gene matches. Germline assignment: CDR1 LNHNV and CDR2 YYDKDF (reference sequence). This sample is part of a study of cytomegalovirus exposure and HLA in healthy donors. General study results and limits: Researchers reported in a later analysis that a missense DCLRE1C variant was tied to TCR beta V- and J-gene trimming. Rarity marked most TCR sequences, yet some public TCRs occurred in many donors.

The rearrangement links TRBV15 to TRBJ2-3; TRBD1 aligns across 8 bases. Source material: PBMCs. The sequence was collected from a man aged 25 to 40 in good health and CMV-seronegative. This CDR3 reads CATSYRTGRTTDTQYF. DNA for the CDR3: TGTGCCACCAGCTATCGGACAGGGAGGACCACAGATACGCAGTATTTT.